This record concerns one T cell receptor (beta chain) sequence. Treatment noted: some 20 received Ad26.COV2.S at low or high dose, single or two shots; several received placebo; per-sample allocation not given. Day 63 following the first vaccine or placebo injection was when the samples were taken. This specimen comes from a study of Ad26.COV2.S vaccination and SARS-CoV-2 variants. Clones were read by immunoSEQ multiplex PCR, and TCRdb kept only the in-frame ones, dropping some. The data show around 310,000 clones, with 75% to 90% seen just once and 5% to 6.5% held by the top ten. The CDR3 is 17 amino acids. From germline, CDR1 is LNHDA and CDR2 SQIVND (reference sequence). With V trimmed by 7 bases and J by 3 bases, 15 bases remained unmatched.

The source material was peripheral blood, sampled in a trial of Ad26.COV2.S vaccine versus placebo. The TCR originated in a person aged 18-65 years who received the Ad26.COV2.S COVID-19 vaccine or a placebo. The gene calls are TRBV19 and TRBJ1-2; 9 nucleotides align to TRBD1. CDR3 nucleotide sequence: TGTGCCAGTACCAGAAGGTCACGACAGGGGGTTGACTATGGCTACACCTTC. Protein sequence: CASTRRSRQGVDYGYTF. The full variable domain, in which reference TRBV19 and TRBJ1-2 provide the parts outside the CDR3, is DGGITQSPKYLFRKEGQNVTLSCEQNLNHDAMYWYRQDPGQGLRLIYYSQIVNDFQKGDIAEGYSVSREKKESFPLTVTSAQKNPTAFYLCASTRRSRQGVDYGYTFGSGTRLTVV.